This T cell receptor (beta chain) was recovered during a study of blood T cell repertoires in COVID-19. V was pared by 3 bases and J by 3 bases, with 3 bases between. The CDR3 spans 11 residues. From germline, CDR1 is SGHAT and CDR2 FQNNGV. Living in about two dozen US areas, the participants were between roughly 18 and 89 years of age. A few counts support this clone. Generated by immunoSEQ multiplex PCR, the TCRdb table keeps only in-frame clones and is missing some. The repertoire holds nearly 300,000 clones, around nine tenths seen once, with 2.5% to 3% in the top ten. This clonotype was obtained from a woman between 45 and 65 years old who had been exposed to COVID-19. The sequencing sample was made of PBMCs or T cells enriched from blood (not recorded which). V is TRBV11-2 and J is TRBJ2-7; no reliable D call. The CDR3 region is CASSFRYEQYF. The CDR3 bases are TGTGCCAGCAGCTTCCGCTACGAGCAGTACTTC.